This T cell receptor beta chain is drawn from a study of T cells in women clearing cervical HPV infection. Comment on this clone: The missing CDR3 end, 3 residues past where the read stops, is filled in from the germline J gene.

Looked up from germline, CDR1 is SGHRS and CDR2 is YFSETQ. The CDR3 spans 16 residues. V shed 1 base and J shed 5 bases, with 17 bases lying between them. Sequencing was performed with immunoSEQ multiplex PCR; in TCRdb, only in-frame clones are kept and a portion is missing. Recorded for this sample: under 50,000 clones. This TCR was sampled from a woman between 18 and 75 years old with a cervical HPV16 infection that either progressed to CIN3+ or cleared (not recorded which). J is TRBJ2-3 and V is TRBV5-1, with D uncertain. Source material: blood buffy coat. The chain's CDR3 is CASSLRSGQRGDTQYF. The CDR3 bases that were read are TGCGCCAGCAGCTTGCGGTCAGGCCAACGAGGAGATACG.